The present entry profiles one T cell receptor beta chain with its context. CDR1 and CDR2 from the germline V gene are SGHVS and FQNEAQ. This CDR3 spans 17 amino acids. Trimming shortened V by 4 bases and J by 2 bases, and 18 bases separated the two germline ends. Positively selected for CCR7, the CD45RO-negative cells used as naive CD8 cells excluded terminally differentiated effector memory CD45RA+ cells. The data were produced by immunoSEQ multiplex PCR, yet TCRdb's version contains in-frame clones alone and is incomplete. The sample consists of some 2.1 million clones, 90% to 95% of them appearing once. This sample was included in a study of shared clonotypes between healthy human individuals.

Material for sequencing was naive CD8+ T cells from PBMCs. The chain employs TRBV7-8 and TRBJ2-1, with D perhaps TRBD2 (5 bases). The clonotype was recovered from a man between 18 and 29 years old in good health. Some clones in this sample may be carry-over from other donors' samples. The CDR3: CASSSVAGASPYNEQFF. In DNA form, the CDR3 reads TGTGCCAGCAGCTCCGTGGCCGGCGCTAGCCCCTACAATGAGCAGTTCTTC.